The rows below give T cell receptor beta chains drawn from one sample of a study of blood T cell repertoires in COVID-19. Clones were sequenced by immunoSEQ multiplex PCR, and TCRdb holds only the in-frame ones, with some missing. The table records roughly 130,000 clones, roughly 82% of them present only once. The sequenced sample was peripheral blood. These receptors all come from an elderly man with acute or convalescent COVID-19. The CDR3 runs from the conserved cysteine through the conserved F or W. D genes are given only for firm matches. Size tells how often a clone was seen (once, few, many) or the class of an expanded clone, and some rows leave it out.

j_gene,v_gene,d_gene,abundance,CDR3aa,CDR3nt
TRBJ2-1,TRBV19,TRBD2,-,CASSIRSGGRVEQFF,TGTGCCAGTAGTATTAGAAGCGGGGGTCGGGTTGAGCAGTTCTTC
TRBJ2-2,TRBV5-4,-,-,CASSFRQAAPGELFF,TGTGCCAGCAGCTTTCGACAGGCAGCCCCCGGGGAGCTGTTTTTT
TRBJ1-1,TRBV4-1,TRBD1,-,CASGQGYTEAFF,TGCGCCAGCGGACAGGGGTACACTGAAGCTTTCTTT
TRBJ1-2,TRBV5-1,TRBD1,-,CASSGGGTGTYNYGYTF,TGCGCCAGCAGCGGTGGAGGGACAGGGACATATAACTATGGCTACACCTTC
TRBJ2-5,TRBV11-2,-,-,CASSLGSRRPQETQYF,TGTGCCAGCAGCCTAGGGAGTCGGAGGCCCCAAGAGACCCAGTACTTC
TRBJ2-5,TRBV6-6,-,-,CASRLTVGGGETQYF,TGTGCCAGCAGGCTCACAGTGGGGGGTGGAGAGACCCAGTACTTC
TRBJ1-1,TRBV7-3,-,-,CASSALGGSEAFF,TGTGCCAGCAGCGCATTGGGGGGATCTGAAGCTTTCTTT
TRBJ2-1,TRBV28,TRBD2,once,CASWVAGVTTNEQFF,TGTGCCAGCTGGGTAGCGGGGGTTACGACTAATGAGCAGTTCTTC
TRBJ1-6,TRBV13,TRBD1,-,CASSPDRESSPLHF,TGTGCCAGCAGCCCAGACAGGGAGTCTTCACCCCTCCACTTT
TRBJ1-1,TRBV18,-,-,CASSSTANTEAFF,TGTGCCAGCTCATCGACAGCGAACACTGAAGCTTTCTTT
TRBJ2-3,TRBV6-6,-,-,CASTHRGLPDTQYF,TGTGCCAGCACCCACCGAGGACTACCAGATACGCAGTATTTT
TRBJ2-5,TRBV19,-,-,CASSGPHGGEETQYF,TGTGCCAGTAGTGGACCCCACGGCGGGGAGGAGACCCAGTACTTC
TRBJ1-2,TRBV6-5,-,-,CASRGGEANYGYTF,TGTGCCAGCAGGGGCGGGGAAGCCAACTATGGCTACACCTTC
TRBJ2-1,TRBV7-6,TRBD1,-,CASSTGGNEQFF,TGTGCCAGCAGCACAGGGGGCAATGAGCAGTTCTTC
TRBJ2-6,TRBV7-8,TRBD2,-,CASSLGAGGHGANVLTF,TGTGCCAGCAGCTTAGGAGCGGGGGGGCATGGGGCCAACGTCCTGACTTTC
TRBJ1-2,TRBV15,-,-,CATSSGQTHGYTF,TGTGCCACCAGCAGCGGACAGACGCATGGCTACACCTTC
TRBJ2-1,TRBV6-1,TRBD2,-,CASSLGTSGYNEQFF,TGTGCCAGCAGTTTGGGGACTAGCGGATACAATGAGCAGTTCTTC
TRBJ1-3,TRBV19,-,-,CASSDLRTAGNTIYF,TGTGCCAGTAGTGACCTCCGGACAGCTGGAAACACCATATATTTT
TRBJ2-3,TRBV5-1,TRBD2,few,CASSLPQRGAPPTDTQYF,TGCGCCAGCAGCCTGCCCCAGCGGGGGGCCCCCCCCACAGATACGCAGTATTTT
TRBJ2-3,TRBV9,TRBD2,once,CASSVDGLGTISVTQYF,TGTGCCAGCAGCGTCGATGGGTTGGGGACTATCTCGGTTACGCAGTATTTT
TRBJ2-5,TRBV7-8,TRBD2,-,CASSSEWTSGTSIGETQYF,TGTGCCAGCAGCTCTGAATGGACTAGCGGGACTTCAATCGGGGAGACCCAGTACTTC
TRBJ1-6,TRBV9,TRBD1,once,CASSARGLNSPLHF,TGTGCCAGCAGCGCCAGGGGGCTCAATTCACCCCTCCACTTT
TRBJ1-6,TRBV7-2,TRBD1,few,CASSKTGVRNSPLHF,TGTGCCAGCAGCAAGACAGGGGTGCGTAATTCACCCCTCCACTTT
TRBJ1-5,TRBV19,TRBD1,-,CASSIRTGEIIQPQHF,TGTGCCAGTAGTATTCGGACAGGGGAGATAATTCAGCCCCAGCATTTT
TRBJ2-2,TRBV28,-,-,CASSLYRAQPGELFF,TGTGCCAGCAGTTTATACAGGGCTCAACCCGGGGAGCTGTTTTTT
TRBJ2-3,TRBV2,TRBD2,-,CASSGQRGSTDTQYF,TGTGCCAGCAGTGGGCAGCGGGGGAGCACAGATACGCAGTATTTT
TRBJ2-2,TRBV5-4,TRBD1,-,CASSIDRAGGELFF,TGTGCCAGCAGCATTGACAGGGCTGGCGGGGAGCTGTTTTTT
TRBJ1-2,TRBV3-1/TRBV3-2,TRBD1,-,CASSPTLAGGTYGYTF,TGTGCCAGCAGCCCCACCTTGGCAGGGGGGACCTATGGCTACACCTTC
TRBJ2-7,TRBV29-1,-,-,CSVELQGGNYEQYF,TGCAGCGTTGAACTCCAGGGGGGTAACTACGAGCAGTACTTC
TRBJ1-5,TRBV4-2,-,-,CASSQISVGVNQPQHF,TGTGCCAGCAGCCAGATTTCCGTTGGAGTCAATCAGCCCCAGCATTTT
TRBJ1-1,TRBV12-3/TRBV12-4,-,-,CASSRQRTEAFF,TGTGCCAGCAGCCGCCAGAGGACTGAAGCTTTCTTT
TRBJ2-2,TRBV5-1,-,few,CASSLDRANTGELFF,TGCGCCAGCAGCTTGGACAGGGCGAACACCGGGGAGCTGTTTTTT
TRBJ2-3,TRBV7-6,TRBD1,-,CASSLAPGTGRETDTQYF,TGTGCCAGCAGCTTAGCACCCGGGACAGGTCGGGAGACAGATACGCAGTATTTT
TRBJ2-2,TRBV10-3,TRBD1,-,CAISRGQGIDTGELFF,TGTGCCATCAGCAGGGGACAGGGGATAGACACCGGGGAGCTGTTTTTT
TRBJ1-5,TRBV28,-,-,CASSRMVSQDSNQPQHF,TGTGCCAGCTCCAGAATGGTCTCGCAGGATAGCAATCAGCCCCAGCATTTT
TRBJ1-6,TRBV7-8,TRBD1,-,CASSLRGGYSPLHF,TGTGCCAGCAGCTTACGAGGGGGCTATTCACCCCTCCACTTT
TRBJ1-1,TRBV7-9,TRBD1,few,CASSRQGGLGTEAFF,TGTGCCAGCAGCCGACAGGGCGGGTTAGGAACTGAAGCTTTCTTT
TRBJ1-6,TRBV6-5,-,-,CASRPDSLYNSPLHF,TGTGCCAGCAGGCCGGACAGCCTCTATAATTCACCCCTCCACTTT
TRBJ1-2,TRBV27,-,-,CASSTRGTAGYTF,TGTGCCAGCAGTACTCGGGGGACGGCGGGCTACACCTTC
TRBJ2-7,TRBV7-8,TRBD1,-,CATQNRGRVYEQYF,TGTGCCACCCAAAACAGGGGGCGCGTGTACGAGCAGTACTTC
TRBJ1-5,TRBV15,TRBD1,-,CATSETRGRSSQPQHF,TGTGCCACCAGCGAGACCAGGGGGCGTTCGAGTCAGCCCCAGCATTTT
TRBJ2-5,TRBV7-2,TRBD2,once,CASSLAASGGQETQYF,TGTGCCAGCAGCTTAGCGGCTAGCGGGGGGCAAGAGACCCAGTACTTC
TRBJ1-6,TRBV5-1,-,-,CASSLEGNSPLHF,TGCGCCAGCAGCTTGGAGGGGAATTCACCCCTCCACTTT